This entry concerns a single T cell receptor beta chain. Its specificity is not known. They built TCR cDNA with 5'RACE template switching, a step that put in a universal primer site and UMIs. TCRdb processed the 5' RACE reads anew with MiXCR; each CDR3 protein has one entry. The table includes 80,000 to 100,000 distinct CDR3 sequences, under 7% detected once. The CDR3 extends over 15 amino acids. Deletions cut 5 bases from V and 1 base from J, with 14 bases between. Germline CDR1 is SEHNR and CDR2 is FQNEAQ (reference sequence). These data are taken from a study of T cells after yellow fever vaccination. Broader study findings: Re-detected after boosting: most primary clones, 96% of CD4 and about 85% of CD8. Contaminants from the bulk population, in the form of abundant clonotypes, could be found in FACS-sorted repertoires. Only a minor proportion of clonotypes was detected across both CD4 and CD8 compartments.

This specimen was CD8+ T cells sorted from PBMCs, taken 10 days after the yellow fever booster vaccination. The chain is built from TRBV7-9 and TRBJ2-5; D is uncertain. The receptor was isolated from a young man who received the YFV17D yellow fever vaccine. CDR3 residues: CASSKPGSSQETQYF. CDR3 coding DNA: TGTGCCAGCAGCAAGCCCGGCAGCTCCCAAGAGACCCAGTACTTC.